This T cell receptor beta chain is drawn from a study of radiotherapy plus CTLA-4 blockade in lung cancer. Findings and limits, study-wide: Strongest reported response predictors: early blood clone changes and post-radiation interferon-beta.

Some clones are missing from TCRdb's copy, which holds only in-frame ones; the method was immunoSEQ multiplex PCR. The table lists around 56,000 clones, 70% to 80% of them singletons. Trimming at V came to 0 bases and at J to 10 bases, leaving 6 bases not matched to a gene. The germline gives CDR1 MNHEY, CDR2 SVGAGI. The CDR3 consists of 16 residues. As regards this clone: The antigen remains unidentified.

The sequencing used peripheral blood, collected from a patient treated with radiotherapy plus ipilimumab. V and J are TRBV6-5 and TRBJ2-1, with TRBD2 matching over 13 bases. This receptor was obtained from a human donor with non-small cell lung cancer who had a complete response to radiotherapy plus ipilimumab. The CDR3, as DNA: TGTGCCAGCAGTTACTCACTAGCGGGGGGGTTCGGGGAGCAGTTCTTC. As protein: CASSYSLAGGFGEQFF.